This TCR beta chain was obtained from a study of radiation and T cells in renal cell carcinoma. Noted time point: blood 4 weeks post-SBRT, at nephrectomy. Treatment given: 15 Gy SBRT to primary tumor, nephrectomy 4 weeks later. Nephrectomy followed 15 Gy stereotactic body radiation by 4 weeks. Radiation-treated patients gave blood at baseline, week 2 and week 4. The CDR3 runs 14 residues. CDR1 and CDR2 from the germline V gene are LNHDA and SQIVND (reference sequence). V lost 3 bases, J lost 5 bases, and 13 bases lay in between. Only in-frame clones appear in the TCRdb table, and some are missing; sequencing was by immunoSEQ multiplex PCR. In the table there are about 77,000 clones, approximately 87% of which are singletons.

Sequenced material: blood, taken from a patient whose treatment included radiotherapy and nephrectomy. This chain links TRBV19 with TRBJ1-1, with a possible D match to TRBD1 (6 bases). The receptor was derived from a woman aged 60-75 years with renal cell carcinoma. CDR3 sequence reads: CASSMEGVGTEAFF. Written as DNA, the CDR3 is TGTGCCAGTAGTATGGAGGGGGTTGGAACTGAAGCTTTCTTT. The variable domain in full, with the rest retrieved from reference TRBV19 and TRBJ1-1, is DGGITQSPKYLFRKEGQNVTLSCEQNLNHDAMYWYRQDPGQGLRLIYYSQIVNDFQKGDIAEGYSVSREKKESFPLTVTSAQKNPTAFYLCASSMEGVGTEAFFGQGTRLTVV.